The entry below describes one T cell receptor beta chain. This clonotype was counted a few times. It lacks a known antigen. Base qualities are not recorded, but no much larger clone differs from it by a single base. From the cysteine up to the phenylalanine, the CDR3 has a length of 15 residues. Of all the DNA, just the CDR3 is kept, 45 bases in frame from base 1. Reading the germline V gene gives CDR1 SGHAT and CDR2 FQNNGV. V trim: 2 bases; J trim: 2 bases; unmatched bases: 3. This sample is drawn from a study of early T cells in non-severe SARS-CoV-2 infection (dated by TCRdb to the early 2020s). For context, the study as a whole: Bulk RNA from unsorted whole blood was used for TCR sequencing, so alpha and beta chains could not be paired.

The library came from 5' RACE. Sequenced using a NextSeq 500. Unique molecular identifiers were attached to individual cDNA molecules in the TCR library protocol so that sequencing error and PCR bias could be corrected. Both TCR alpha and beta chains were sequenced, and tight co-correlation was observed between alpha and beta sequence abundances in each sample. The original methods were these. V gene, J gene and CDR3 annotation of TCR sequences was performed with Decombinator V4. Expanded TCRs were defined as changing significantly between any two time points under a Poisson model with p below 0.0001. TCR abundances were normalised to the total number of TCRs sequenced per sample and were expressed as counts per million. MAIT TCRs were defined by TRAV1-2 paired with TRAJ12, TRAJ20 or TRAJ33, and iNKT TCRs by TRAV10 paired with TRAJ18. A search of VDJdb, accessed on 1 November 2021, was run for TCRs annotated to CMV, EBV and SARS-CoV-2, with TCRs annotated for multiple antigens excluded. The public reads were reanalyzed by TCRdb: fastp trimming at Q25, MiXCR alignment, in-frame beta chains only. Identical CDR3 proteins give one entry, which carries the most common genes and DNA. TCRdb's processing, not the authors' own work, is the source of the V and J calls. The sample data list tens of thousands of distinct CDR3 sequences, and roughly 15% of these were observed just once. Of the sample, under 6.5% is held by the ten largest clones.

The study was a case-control design nested within a healthcare worker cohort in London, UK, with weekly nasopharyngeal swab PCR tests and blood sampling. Healthcare workers were enrolled in the week of the UK lockdown, from 23 to 31 March 2020, and were followed every week for up to roughly 15 weeks. What the work shows at the level of the full study, not this receptor alone: VDJdb matching was skewed toward anti-spike CD8 responses and likely underestimated virus-specific expansions, missing private and CD4 specificities.

The chain links TRBV11-2 with TRBJ2-3, and 8 bases in between align with TRBD2. Material for sequencing was whole blood. The sequence came from an adult who was a healthcare worker with PCR-confirmed SARS-CoV-2 infection or an uninfected control (not recorded which). The nucleotides are TGTGCCAGCAGCTTAACTAGCGGAACCACAGATACGCAGTATTTT. The translation is CASSLTSGTTDTQYF.